These T cell receptor beta chains were read from a single sample in a study of blood T cell repertoires in COVID-19. Some clones are missing from TCRdb's copy, which holds only in-frame ones; the method was immunoSEQ multiplex PCR. The data show roughly 320,000 clones, around 87% seen once. Material for sequencing was peripheral blood. Receptors originate from an older man with acute or convalescent COVID-19. The CDR3 runs from the conserved cysteine through the conserved F or W. Each record gives: V gene, clone size, J gene, D gene, CDR3 DNA, CDR3 protein. D genes are given only for firm matches. For some rows the clone size is stated as once, few or many, or as a class when expanded; others skip it.

V gene: TRBV9
clone size: .
J gene: TRBJ2-7
D gene: .
CDR3 DNA: TGTGCCAGCAGCCCACAGGGTAGTGGGGTCTACGAGCAGTACTTC
CDR3 protein: CASSPQGSGVYEQYF

V gene: TRBV27
clone size: .
J gene: TRBJ1-6
D gene: .
CDR3 DNA: TGTGCCAGCAGTTCACAGGGCCTCCTAAATTCACCCCTCCACTTT
CDR3 protein: CASSSQGLLNSPLHF

V gene: TRBV19
clone size: .
J gene: TRBJ1-1
D gene: .
CDR3 DNA: TGTGCCAGTAGTCTTTGGGGGGGCAAGGTTAACACTGAAGCTTTCTTT
CDR3 protein: CASSLWGGKVNTEAFF

V gene: TRBV11-2
clone size: .
J gene: TRBJ2-2
D gene: .
CDR3 DNA: TGTGCCAGCAGCCCATCGGGACTGGGAAATAGACCGAACACCGGGGAGCTGTTTTTT
CDR3 protein: CASSPSGLGNRPNTGELFF

V gene: TRBV3-1/TRBV3-2
clone size: .
J gene: TRBJ1-6
D gene: .
CDR3 DNA: TGTGCCAGCAGCCAAGAGAGCACAGAGAATTCACCCCTCCACTTT
CDR3 protein: CASSQESTENSPLHF

V gene: TRBV5-1
clone size: .
J gene: TRBJ1-1
D gene: TRBD1
CDR3 DNA: TGCGCCAGCAGCGGGGACAGGGGGGTTGAAGCTTTCTTT
CDR3 protein: CASSGDRGVEAFF

V gene: TRBV4-3
clone size: .
J gene: TRBJ2-1
D gene: TRBD2
CDR3 DNA: TGCGCCAGCAGCCAAGGACTAGCGGGAGGGGGGGAATACAATGAGCAGTTCTTC
CDR3 protein: CASSQGLAGGGEYNEQFF

V gene: TRBV28
clone size: .
J gene: TRBJ1-2
D gene: .
CDR3 DNA: TGTGCCAGCAAAAAGGGGCGTAACTATGGCTACACCTTC
CDR3 protein: CASKKGRNYGYTF

V gene: TRBV7-8
clone size: .
J gene: TRBJ1-2
D gene: .
CDR3 DNA: TGTGCCAGCAGCTTTGGACAACAATATGGCTACACCTTC
CDR3 protein: CASSFGQQYGYTF

V gene: TRBV30
clone size: .
J gene: TRBJ1-5
D gene: .
CDR3 DNA: TGTGCCTGGAGGGCAGGGCAGGGCAATCAGCCCCAGCATTTT
CDR3 protein: CAWRAGQGNQPQHF

V gene: TRBV6-5
clone size: .
J gene: TRBJ2-1
D gene: .
CDR3 DNA: TGTGCCAGCACCCCCAGGGGAGGGTATGAGCAGTTCTTC
CDR3 protein: CASTPRGGYEQFF

V gene: TRBV2
clone size: .
J gene: TRBJ2-3
D gene: .
CDR3 DNA: TGTGCCAGCAGTGAAGCTTTATCGGGTACGCAGTATTTT
CDR3 protein: CASSEALSGTQYF

V gene: TRBV28
clone size: once
J gene: TRBJ2-3
D gene: .
CDR3 DNA: TGTGCCAGCAGTCTCCGGACTTCTTCTGATACGCAGTATTTT
CDR3 protein: CASSLRTSSDTQYF

V gene: TRBV4-2
clone size: .
J gene: TRBJ1-6
D gene: .
CDR3 DNA: TGTGCCAGCAGCCAACCGTCCGGACAGCCAAATTCACCCCTCCACTTT
CDR3 protein: CASSQPSGQPNSPLHF

V gene: TRBV15
clone size: .
J gene: TRBJ1-2
D gene: .
CDR3 DNA: TGTGCCACCAGCAGAGCCATTGAGCGGGTTGGCTACACCTTC
CDR3 protein: CATSRAIERVGYTF

V gene: TRBV28
clone size: .
J gene: TRBJ1-2
D gene: TRBD1
CDR3 DNA: TGTGCCAGCAGCACAGGGGGCGTGATCTATGGCTACACCTTC
CDR3 protein: CASSTGGVIYGYTF

V gene: TRBV3-1/TRBV3-2
clone size: .
J gene: TRBJ1-4
D gene: TRBD1
CDR3 DNA: TGTGCCAGCAGCCAGAGGACAGGGGTGACTAATGAAAAACTGTTTTTT
CDR3 protein: CASSQRTGVTNEKLFF

V gene: TRBV4-2
clone size: .
J gene: TRBJ2-7
D gene: TRBD1
CDR3 DNA: TGTGCCAGCAGCCAAGAAGGGACAGGGAGATACTTC
CDR3 protein: CASSQEGTGRYF

V gene: TRBV30
clone size: .
J gene: TRBJ1-6
D gene: TRBD1
CDR3 DNA: TGTGCCTGGAGTGAGGACAGGGGGGGATGGAATTCACCCCTCCACTTT
CDR3 protein: CAWSEDRGGWNSPLHF

V gene: TRBV4-3
clone size: .
J gene: TRBJ1-3
D gene: .
CDR3 DNA: TGCGCCAGCAGCCAGGCTAGTCCCGGCTCTGGAAACACCATATATTTT
CDR3 protein: CASSQASPGSGNTIYF

V gene: TRBV20-1
clone size: .
J gene: TRBJ2-3
D gene: .
CDR3 DNA: TGCAGTGCTAGTGCGAGCGGACCCACAGATACGCAGTATTTT
CDR3 protein: CSASASGPTDTQYF

V gene: TRBV15
clone size: .
J gene: TRBJ2-1
D gene: .
CDR3 DNA: TGTGCCACCAGCAGAGATAGATATGAGCAGTTCTTC
CDR3 protein: CATSRDRYEQFF

V gene: TRBV19
clone size: .
J gene: TRBJ2-7
D gene: .
CDR3 DNA: TGTGCCAGTAGTGTACGGGAAACCTACGAGCAGTACTTC
CDR3 protein: CASSVRETYEQYF

V gene: TRBV10-1
clone size: .
J gene: TRBJ1-5
D gene: TRBD1
CDR3 DNA: TGCGCCAGCAGTTACAGGGGTCACAATCAGCCCCAGCATTTT
CDR3 protein: CASSYRGHNQPQHF

V gene: TRBV19
clone size: .
J gene: TRBJ1-2
D gene: .
CDR3 DNA: TGTGCCAGTAGTATAGTCAGCGCGTGGGACTATGGCTACACCTTC
CDR3 protein: CASSIVSAWDYGYTF

V gene: TRBV29-1
clone size: once
J gene: TRBJ2-5
D gene: .
CDR3 DNA: TGCAGCGTTGAAGATCACGGTCAAGAGACCCAGTACTTC
CDR3 protein: CSVEDHGQETQYF

V gene: TRBV5-1
clone size: .
J gene: TRBJ1-2
D gene: TRBD1
CDR3 DNA: TGCGCCAGCAGCACTGGACAGGGTGGCTACACCTTC
CDR3 protein: CASSTGQGGYTF

V gene: TRBV7-2
clone size: once
J gene: TRBJ2-3
D gene: .
CDR3 DNA: TGTGCCAGCAGCTTATACACAGATACGCAGTATTTT
CDR3 protein: CASSLYTDTQYF

V gene: TRBV30
clone size: .
J gene: TRBJ2-7
D gene: .
CDR3 DNA: TGTGCCTGGAGTAGGGGAAGGAACGAGCAGTACTTC
CDR3 protein: CAWSRGRNEQYF

V gene: TRBV6-6
clone size: .
J gene: TRBJ2-7
D gene: .
CDR3 DNA: TGTGCCAGCAGCCACGACATTTGGAGGTCCTACGAGCAGTACTTC
CDR3 protein: CASSHDIWRSYEQYF

V gene: TRBV7-2
clone size: .
J gene: TRBJ2-1
D gene: TRBD1
CDR3 DNA: TGTGCCAGCAGCCAACAGGGGGCGTCCTACAATGAGCAGTTCTTC
CDR3 protein: CASSQQGASYNEQFF

V gene: TRBV23-1
clone size: .
J gene: TRBJ2-5
D gene: .
CDR3 DNA: TGCGCCAGCAGTCAATCAGCAGCGGAACCAAGAGAGACCCAGTACTTC
CDR3 protein: CASSQSAAEPRETQYF

V gene: TRBV5-5
clone size: few
J gene: TRBJ2-1
D gene: TRBD2
CDR3 DNA: TGTGCCAGCAGCTCAGATCCGTCTAGCGGGGGTATCTCCTACAATGAGCAGTTCTTC
CDR3 protein: CASSSDPSSGGISYNEQFF

V gene: TRBV5-1
clone size: .
J gene: TRBJ2-3
D gene: TRBD2
CDR3 DNA: TGCGCCAGCAGCCCATACAGCGGGAGAGGGACAGATACGCAGTATTTT
CDR3 protein: CASSPYSGRGTDTQYF

V gene: TRBV18
clone size: .
J gene: TRBJ1-3
D gene: .
CDR3 DNA: TGTGCCAGCTCACGATCGACACTGAGCTCTGGAAACACCATATATTTT
CDR3 protein: CASSRSTLSSGNTIYF

V gene: TRBV4-3
clone size: .
J gene: TRBJ1-5
D gene: .
CDR3 DNA: TGCGCCAGCAGCCAAGATCTCCGGAGCAATCAGCCCCAGCATTTT
CDR3 protein: CASSQDLRSNQPQHF

V gene: TRBV5-1
clone size: .
J gene: TRBJ2-1
D gene: TRBD1
CDR3 DNA: TGCGCCAGCAGCCCCGGGACAGAGGACTACAATGAGCAGTTCTTC
CDR3 protein: CASSPGTEDYNEQFF

V gene: TRBV3-1/TRBV3-2
clone size: .
J gene: TRBJ2-4
D gene: .
CDR3 DNA: TGTGCCAGCAGCCAAACCGGAGGGCTAGCCAAAAACATTCAGTACTTC
CDR3 protein: CASSQTGGLAKNIQYF

V gene: TRBV5-6
clone size: once
J gene: TRBJ1-2
D gene: .
CDR3 DNA: TGTGCCAGCAGCCCCCGCGGGAAGGACTATGGCTACACCTTC
CDR3 protein: CASSPRGKDYGYTF

V gene: TRBV7-3
clone size: few
J gene: TRBJ1-1
D gene: TRBD1
CDR3 DNA: TGTGCCAGCAGCGCAAGACAGGGGCCGAACACTGAAGCTTTCTTT
CDR3 protein: CASSARQGPNTEAFF

V gene: TRBV18
clone size: .
J gene: TRBJ1-2
D gene: .
CDR3 DNA: TGTGCCAGCTCACCACCGGCCAGGGGTCTTGGTGGCTACACCTTC
CDR3 protein: CASSPPARGLGGYTF

V gene: TRBV5-1
clone size: .
J gene: TRBJ2-1
D gene: TRBD2
CDR3 DNA: TGCGCCAGCAGCTTGGCCGAGGGGACTACCCGCCGGGGCAATGAGCAGTTCTTC
CDR3 protein: CASSLAEGTTRRGNEQFF

V gene: TRBV3-1/TRBV3-2
clone size: .
J gene: TRBJ1-2
D gene: .
CDR3 DNA: TGTGCCAGCAGCCAAGATCCCCCTACTACCCCGGGGTTCTATGGCTACACCTTC
CDR3 protein: CASSQDPPTTPGFYGYTF

V gene: TRBV5-8
clone size: .
J gene: TRBJ1-6
D gene: TRBD1
CDR3 DNA: TGTGCCAGCAGCCGATCCGCAGGGGGCTTCGGCTCACCCCTCCACTTT
CDR3 protein: CASSRSAGGFGSPLHF

V gene: TRBV29-1
clone size: .
J gene: TRBJ1-1
D gene: .
CDR3 DNA: TGCAGCGTTATGGGGGGGAGTACTGAAGCTTTCTTT
CDR3 protein: CSVMGGSTEAFF

V gene: TRBV20-1
clone size: .
J gene: TRBJ1-6
D gene: TRBD1
CDR3 DNA: TGCAGTGCTAGTTGGGACAGGGATTCACCCCTCCACTTT
CDR3 protein: CSASWDRDSPLHF

V gene: TRBV6-5
clone size: .
J gene: TRBJ2-7
D gene: .
CDR3 DNA: TGTGCCAGCACTTCCGGAGTAACCTACGAGCAGTACTTC
CDR3 protein: CASTSGVTYEQYF

V gene: TRBV4-3
clone size: .
J gene: TRBJ2-1
D gene: TRBD2
CDR3 DNA: TGCGCCAGCAGCCAAGATCCCTTAGCGGGAGGGATATACAATGAGCAGTTCTTC
CDR3 protein: CASSQDPLAGGIYNEQFF

V gene: TRBV6-5
clone size: .
J gene: TRBJ1-3
D gene: .
CDR3 DNA: TGTGCCAGCAAACAGGGCCCAATCTCTGGAAACACCATATATTTT
CDR3 protein: CASKQGPISGNTIYF

V gene: TRBV6-1
clone size: .
J gene: TRBJ2-3
D gene: TRBD2
CDR3 DNA: TGTGCCAGCAGTGACCGGACTAGAGCAGATACGCAGTATTTT
CDR3 protein: CASSDRTRADTQYF

V gene: TRBV6-5
clone size: few
J gene: TRBJ2-1
D gene: .
CDR3 DNA: TGTGCCAGCGCCAGGCTTAGCTCCTACAATGAGCAGTTCTTC
CDR3 protein: CASARLSSYNEQFF

V gene: TRBV21-1
clone size: .
J gene: TRBJ2-7
D gene: .
CDR3 DNA: TGTGCCAGCAGCAATTGGAAGGGGTTCGAGTCCTACGAGCAGTACTTC
CDR3 protein: CASSNWKGFESYEQYF

V gene: TRBV21-1
clone size: .
J gene: TRBJ2-2
D gene: .
CDR3 DNA: TGTGCCAGCAGCACAGGGCCTTGGGGCGGGGAGCTGTTTTTT
CDR3 protein: CASSTGPWGGELFF

V gene: TRBV6-6
clone size: .
J gene: TRBJ1-4
D gene: .
CDR3 DNA: TGTGCCAGCAACCCCAGGGGCTCAAATGAAAAACTGTTTTTT
CDR3 protein: CASNPRGSNEKLFF